This T cell receptor (beta chain) originates from a study of blood T cell repertoires in COVID-19. For the study at large: Specimens from acute and convalescent COVID-19 originated in the United States, Italy and Spain. T cells, B-cell-depleted T cells, or PBMCs provided the cDNA or gDNA that served as material.

Per the authors' pipeline: Estimation of nucleated cell counts relied on the amplification of reference gene primers. Assay: immunoSEQ multiplex PCR; the TCRdb copy retains only in-frame clones and omits some. V and J calls and clone size are those listed in that table; D and trimming were worked out from the DNA. This sample has about 98,000 clones, with around 75% found just once. Trimming took 5 bases from V and 3 from J; bases not matched to a gene: 9. Germline lookup yields CDR1 SGHVS and CDR2 FNYEAQ. The CDR3 length is 16 residues. Specimen: peripheral blood. The sequence derives from a man aged 65 to 85 with acute or convalescent COVID-19. The rearrangement uses TRBV7-6 and TRBJ2-1; 8 nucleotides match TRBD1. In DNA, the CDR3 is TGTGCCAGCAGCCCTCCGGGACAGGTCTACTACAATGAGCAGTTCTTC. Translating it yields CASSPPGQVYYNEQFF. Variable domain in full (rest from reference TRBV7-6 and TRBJ2-1): GAGVSQSPRYKVTKRGQDVALRCDPISGHVSLYWYRQALGQGPEFLTYFNYEAQQDKSGLPNDRFSAERPEGSISTLTIQRTEQRDSAMYRCASSPPGQVYYNEQFFGPGTRLTVL.